This T cell receptor beta chain was sequenced for a study of T cell responses to AZD1222 COVID-19 vaccine. Study-wide background: Second doses at about 4 or about 12 weeks were pooled.

Study-wide results and limits: The study identified only five to seven AZD1222 recipients as seropositive at baseline. Scientists sampled the repertoires only once the peak T cell response had passed. Clonal diversity was possibly underestimated, and the donors were mostly white British, with more females.

Some clones are missing from TCRdb's copy, which holds only in-frame ones; the method was immunoSEQ multiplex PCR. The sample contains fewer than 120,000 clones, roughly 87% of which appear only once. Remarks on this clone: Its cognate antigen is unknown.

The germline V gene encodes CDR1 KGHDR and CDR2 SFDVKD. This CDR3 is built from 14 residues. The junction had 5 bases not matched to a gene; V was cut back by 3 bases and J by 7 bases. The source of this sequence is an adult in good health. The V gene is TRBV24-1, the J gene TRBJ1-5; 7 nucleotides agree with TRBD1. Sequences were derived from peripheral blood, sampled on day 0 of AZD1222 vaccination. The CDR3 loop is CATSDQTGYQPQHF. The CDR3 DNA reads TGTGCCACCAGTGATCAGACAGGGTACCAGCCCCAGCATTTT.